One sample yielded the 11 T cell receptor beta chains listed below, sequenced in a study of T cell clones after liver transplantation. The protocol was immunoSEQ multiplex PCR, while the TCRdb copy is restricted to in-frame clones and leaves out a portion. The table lists about 120,000 clones, just over 90% of them singletons. The source material was CD4+ T cells from blood, sampled 12 months after liver transplant. The receptors shown here come from a human patient who received a liver transplant. Some T cells could come from the graft donor.

The rearrangement joins TRBV19 to TRBJ2-5; 8 bases map to TRBD1. The germline V gene encodes CDR1 LNHDA and CDR2 SQIVND (reference sequence). V trimming: 8 bases; J trimming: 5 bases; junction bases outside the gene matches: 1. This CDR3 is 11 amino acids long. The CDR3 sequence is CASQGAETQYF. CDR3 coding DNA: TGTGCCAGTCAGGGGGCTGAGACCCAGTACTTC.

V is TRBV7-2 and J is TRBJ1-6; D is unclear. The CDR3 has 13 residues. Trimming pared 4 bases from V and 13 bases from J, leaving 14 bases between. Germline loops: CDR1 SGHTA, CDR2 FQGNSA. DNA of the CDR3: TGTGCCAGCAGCTCTTTAGTATCTTGGCCCCTCCACTTT. Residues: CASSSLVSWPLHF.

Only one count was recorded for this clone. The rearrangement uses TRBV10-2 and TRBJ2-7; weak D call: TRBD2 (6 bases). Germline V gene sequence: CDR1 WSHSY, CDR2 SAAADI. Trimming removed 4 bases from V and 6 bases from J, with 16 bases in between. The length of the CDR3 is 14 residues. Here the CDR3 reads CASSVGSWVREQYF. The CDR3 coding sequence is TGCGCCAGCAGTGTCGGGAGCTGGGTTCGCGAGCAGTACTTC.

CDR3 loop: CASNGGRTDTQYF. The CDR3 coding sequence is TGTGCCAGTAACGGGGGCCGCACAGATACGCAGTATTTT. The chain carries TRBV19 and TRBJ2-3; perhaps D is TRBD1 or TRBD2 (6 bases each). The CDR3 totals 13 residues. Per the germline V gene, CDR1 is LNHDA and CDR2 is SQIVND (reference sequence). Trimming took 7 bases from V and 1 from J, leaving 9 bases between them.

This chain's CDR3 is CASSGDIGGYTF. For the CDR3, the DNA is TGTGCCAGCAGTGGGGACATAGGTGGCTACACCTTC. The J gene is TRBJ1-2, the V gene TRBV6-1; the D gene is possibly TRBD1 (6 bases). The germline V gene encodes CDR1 MNHNS and CDR2 SASEGT. V was shortened by 4 bases and J by 7 bases, with 10 bases between the two germline ends. This CDR3 has 12 amino acids.

Details on this clone: This same CDR3 is encoded by further DNA sequences in the sample. The J gene is TRBJ1-5, the V gene TRBV25-1, with 7 bases fitting TRBD1. Germline assignment: CDR1 MGHDK and CDR2 SYGVNS. The CDR3 runs to 17 residues. V was pared by 4 bases and J by 1 base, with 10 bases of the junction left unmatched. CDR3 DNA sequence: TGTGCCAGCAGTGCGGCCTCGGGGACAGCCAGCAATCAGCCCCAGCATTTT. As protein: CASSAASGTASNQPQHF.

This rearrangement joins TRBV5-1 to TRBJ2-5; D is unresolved. Trimming removed 4 bases at V and 5 bases at J, with 18 bases between. This CDR3 comprises 15 residues. The germline CDR1 and CDR2 sequences are SGHRS and YFSETQ. For the CDR3, the DNA is TGCGCCAGCAGCCCGGGTGGGCCCCAAGGGGAGACCCAGTACTTC. Protein sequence: CASSPGGPQGETQYF.

In nucleotides, the CDR3 is TGTGCCAGCAGCTCGTCCCCGGGCTCCTACGAGCAGTACTTC. Encoded protein: CASSSSPGSYEQYF. The V call is TRBV5-6, the J call TRBJ2-7; D remains unclear. The V gene's germline CDR1 is SGHDT and CDR2 YYEEEE. The CDR3 length is 14 residues. Trimming took off 3 bases at V and 0 bases at J, with 10 bases between the two ends.

This clone was recorded only once. The chain is built from TRBV29-1 and TRBJ2-5, with D perhaps TRBD2 (7 bases). Trimming stripped 8 bases from V and 3 bases from J, with 13 bases between. CDR3 length equals 12 residues. Germline CDR1 SQVTM, CDR2 ANQGSEA. The CDR3 nucleotides are TGCAGCCTGCTAGGGGGGGAAGAGACCCAGTACTTC. Its protein product is CSLLGGEETQYF.

This chain links TRBV2 with TRBJ2-5; D may be TRBD2 (5 bases). Trimming cost V 6 bases and J 2 bases, with 13 bases left between them. Per the germline V gene, CDR1 is SNHLY and CDR2 is FYNNEI. There are 14 residues in the CDR3. This CDR3 reads CASSQGLVQETQYF. CDR3 coding DNA: TGTGCCAGCAGCCAAGGACTTGTTCAAGAGACCCAGTACTTC.

The chain employs TRBV7-9 and TRBJ2-2, with 11 bases lining up with TRBD2. CDR3 size: 16 residues. V dropped 0 bases and J dropped 4; count of bases not matched to a gene: 1. Germline CDR1 and CDR2: SEHNR and FQNEAQ (reference sequence). The CDR3 region has the DNA TGTGCCAGCAGCTTAGCTCTAGCGGGAGGCACCGGGGAGCTGTTTTTT. It translates to CASSLALAGGTGELFF.